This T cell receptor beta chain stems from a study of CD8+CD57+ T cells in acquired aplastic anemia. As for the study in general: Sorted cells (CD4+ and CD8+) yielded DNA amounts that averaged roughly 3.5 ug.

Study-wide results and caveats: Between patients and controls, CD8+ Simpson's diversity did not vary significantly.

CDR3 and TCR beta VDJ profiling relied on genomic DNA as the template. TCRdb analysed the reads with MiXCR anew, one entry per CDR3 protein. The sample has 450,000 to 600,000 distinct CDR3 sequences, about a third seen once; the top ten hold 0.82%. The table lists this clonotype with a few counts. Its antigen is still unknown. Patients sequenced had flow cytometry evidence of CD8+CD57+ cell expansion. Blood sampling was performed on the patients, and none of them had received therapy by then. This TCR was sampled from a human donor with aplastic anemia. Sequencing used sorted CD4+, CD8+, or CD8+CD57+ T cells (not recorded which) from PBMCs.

The CDR3 nucleotides are TGTGCCAGCAGCCCGTCCTATGGACAGGAGGGCACTGAAGCTTTCTTT. This codes for CASSPSYGQEGTEAFF. V and J are TRBV11-1 and TRBJ1-1, with 7 bases that match TRBD1. V was clipped by 5 bases and J by 4 bases; unmatched bases: 13. Per germline, CDR1 SGHAT and CDR2 FQDESV (reference sequence). The CDR3 is made up of 16 amino acids.